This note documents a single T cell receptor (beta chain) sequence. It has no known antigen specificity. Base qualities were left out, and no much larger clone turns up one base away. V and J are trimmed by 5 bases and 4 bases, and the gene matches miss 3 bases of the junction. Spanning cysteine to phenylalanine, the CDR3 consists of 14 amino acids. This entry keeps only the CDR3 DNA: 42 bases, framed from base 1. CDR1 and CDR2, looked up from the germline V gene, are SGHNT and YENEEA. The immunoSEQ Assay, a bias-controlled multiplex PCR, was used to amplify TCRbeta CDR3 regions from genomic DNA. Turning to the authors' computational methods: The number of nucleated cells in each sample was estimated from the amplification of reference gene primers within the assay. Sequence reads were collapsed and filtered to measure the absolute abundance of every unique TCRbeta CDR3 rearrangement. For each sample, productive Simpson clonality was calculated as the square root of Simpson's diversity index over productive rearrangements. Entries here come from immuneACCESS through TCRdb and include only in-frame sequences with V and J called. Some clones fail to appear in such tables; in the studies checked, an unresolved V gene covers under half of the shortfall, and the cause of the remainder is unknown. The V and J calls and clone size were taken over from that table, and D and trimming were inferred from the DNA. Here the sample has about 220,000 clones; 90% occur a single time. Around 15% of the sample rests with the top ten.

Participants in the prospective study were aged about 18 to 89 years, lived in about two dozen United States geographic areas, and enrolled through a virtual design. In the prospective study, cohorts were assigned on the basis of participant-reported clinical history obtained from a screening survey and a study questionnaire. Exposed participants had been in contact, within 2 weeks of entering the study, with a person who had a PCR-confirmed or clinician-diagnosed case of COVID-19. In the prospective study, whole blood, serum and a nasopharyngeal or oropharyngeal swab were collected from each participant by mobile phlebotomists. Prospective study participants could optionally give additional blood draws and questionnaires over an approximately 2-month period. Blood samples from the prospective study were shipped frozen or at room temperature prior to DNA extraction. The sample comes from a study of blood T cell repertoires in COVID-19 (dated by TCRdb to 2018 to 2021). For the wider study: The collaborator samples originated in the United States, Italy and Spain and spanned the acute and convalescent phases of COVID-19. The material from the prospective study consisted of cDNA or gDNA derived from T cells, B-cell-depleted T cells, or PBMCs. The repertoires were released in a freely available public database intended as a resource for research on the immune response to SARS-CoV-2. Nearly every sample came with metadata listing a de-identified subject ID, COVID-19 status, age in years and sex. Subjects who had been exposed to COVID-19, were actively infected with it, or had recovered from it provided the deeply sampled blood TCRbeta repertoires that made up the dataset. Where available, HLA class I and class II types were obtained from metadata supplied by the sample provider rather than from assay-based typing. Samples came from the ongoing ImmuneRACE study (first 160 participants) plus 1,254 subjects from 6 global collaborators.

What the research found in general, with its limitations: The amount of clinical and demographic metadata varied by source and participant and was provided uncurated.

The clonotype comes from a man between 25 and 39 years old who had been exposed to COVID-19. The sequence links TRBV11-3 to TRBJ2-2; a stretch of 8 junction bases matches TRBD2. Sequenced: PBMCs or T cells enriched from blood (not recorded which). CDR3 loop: CASSSSGVTGELFF. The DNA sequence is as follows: TGTGCCAGCAGCAGTAGCGGGGTCACCGGGGAGCTGTTTTTT.